Following are 27 T cell receptor delta chains from one sample sequenced in a study of DNA immune sequencing with unique molecular identifiers. Genomic DNA underwent 32-plex PCR targeting all 8 TRDV and 4 TRDJ genes. Adapter PCR followed 3 to 4 barcoding PCR cycles that attached a 12-nucleotide UMI. TCRdb fed the multiplex PCR reads into CATT to redo clone calling. Among 1,500 to 2,000 delta-chain clones listed, around 11% were seen once. The specimen was gamma-delta T cells enriched from blood buffy coat, or unenriched PBMCs (not recorded which). Every receptor here comes from a human donor in good health.

A remark on this clone: TCRdb's listed protein matches a much larger clone and diverges from this DNA's translation at residue 13, likely through a read error; the protein shown comes from the DNA. The chain uses TRDV2 and TRDJ1, with 11 bases matching TRDD3. The length of the CDR3 is 15 residues. CDR1 and CDR2 (germline): GEAIGNYY, EKD. CDR3 in amino acids: CACAQLGDRDDKHIF. CDR3 sequence (DNA): TGTGCCTGTGCCCAACTGGGGGATAGGGACGATAAACACATCTTT.

This clone is categorized as large (0.1 to 1%). The chain uses TRDV2 and TRDJ3; D remains unclear. With 0 bases removed from V and 0 bases from J, the gap between germline ends came to 17 bases. Germline lookup yields CDR1 GEAIGNYY and CDR2 EKD. The CDR3 loop spans 20 amino acids. CDR3 region: CACDTVLTLGSSWDTRQMFF. As DNA, the CDR3 is TGTGCCTGTGACACCGTACTGACCTTAGGGAGCTCCTGGGACACCCGACAGATGTTTTTC.

On this clone itself: It is likely a read error: a sequence one base away is far more abundant. The sample contains more than one DNA sequence encoding this CDR3. The chain has TRDV2 and TRDJ3, with 9 positions matching TRDD3. Germline V gene lookup returns CDR1 GEAIGNYY and CDR2 EKD. The CDR3 has 20 amino acids. CDR3 DNA sequence: TGTGCTTGTGATCCCATTGTACTGGGGGAAAGCTCCTGGGACACCCGACAGATGTTTTTC. Translation gives CACDPIVLGESSWDTRQMFF.

This clone was found a few times. It is likely a read error: a sequence one base away is far more abundant. The same CDR3 can be traced to other DNA sequences in this sample. The chain couples TRDV2 to TRDJ3, with TRDD3 matching 7 bases. The germline CDR1 and CDR2 sequences are GEAIGNYY and EKD. V lost 2 bases and J lost 1; bases outside the gene matches: 7. The CDR3 totals 18 residues. DNA of the CDR3: TGTGCCTGTGACAAAATACTGGGGAGTTCCTGGGACACCCGACAGATGTTTTTC. This gives the protein CACDKILGSSWDTRQMFF.

This clone rates as medium-sized (0.01 to 0.1%). CDR3 nucleotides: TGTGCCTGTGACACGCTGGGGTCCACCGATAAACTCATCTTT. Its translation: CACDTLGSTDKLIF. The genes are TRDV2 and TRDJ1; possibly TRDD3 for D (6 bases). CDR1 and CDR2 from the germline V gene are GEAIGNYY and EKD. The CDR3 extends over 14 amino acids. Trimming left V 1 base short and J 1 base short, with 9 bases between.

Notes on this clone: It differs at one base from a far larger clone, so likely a read error. Other DNA sequences in this sample translate to the same CDR3. The gene calls are TRDV1 and TRDJ1; 12 positions agree with TRDD3. Germline matching of the DNA provided the J gene here, since TCRdb leaves it blank. Germline CDR1 TSWWSYY, CDR2 QGS. J gave up 3 bases and V 1 base, and 33 bases lay outside the gene matches. There are 26 residues in the CDR3. For the CDR3, the DNA is TGTGCTCTTGGGGAACCCCCTCCTACGGATTCAGTTCTGGGGGATACGCCCCAGACGGCCGCCGATAAACTCATCTTT. Translating it yields CALGEPPPTDSVLGDTPQTAADKLIF.

Of note for this clone: A single base separates this from a much larger clone, so it may be a read error. The identical CDR3 is also encoded by other nucleotide sequences in the sample. The V and J genes are TRDV1 and TRDJ1, with 8 bases aligning to TRDD2. Matching the DNA to germline supplied the J gene, which TCRdb does not give. Trimming took 4 bases from V and 10 from J; bases not matched to a gene: 32. Per the germline V gene, CDR1 is TSWWSYY and CDR2 is QGS. This CDR3 has 21 residues. The CDR3 bases are TGTGCTCTTGGGGGCCCAATGGGTCCGGTCTTCCTACGGGTTATGGGACGCCGACTCATCTTT. This sequence encodes CALGGPMGPVFLRVMGRRLIF.

Within the sample, this clone is medium-sized. The chain links TRDV3 to TRDJ2, with a possible D match to TRDD3 (6 bases). Germline-derived CDR1 and CDR2 are TVYSNPD and GDNSRS (reference sequence). This CDR3 has 15 residues. V was clipped by 5 bases and J by 8 bases, with 24 bases between them. The CDR3 here is CAPLGGVDSTAQLFF. The CDR3 DNA is TGTGCCCCGTTGGGGGGGGTCGATTCAACGGCACAACTCTTCTTT.

With respect to this clone: The TCRdb protein comes from a much larger clone and disagrees with this DNA's translation at residue 11, likely due to a read error; the protein given here is derived from the DNA. The CDR3 DNA sequence: TGTGCCTGTGACCTACTGGGGACAGACACCGTTAAACTCATCTTT. Amino acid sequence: CACDLLGTDTVKLIF. V usage is TRDV2 and J usage is TRDJ1, with 7 bases that match TRDD3. The CDR3 length is 15 residues. Germline lookup yields CDR1 GEAIGNYY and CDR2 EKD.

With regard to this clone: It is likely a read error: a sequence one base away is far more abundant. Within the sample, other DNA sequences also encode this same CDR3. This chain uses TRDV1 with TRDJ1; 8 nucleotides match TRDD2. No J gene was available from TCRdb, and it was assigned here by a germline match of the DNA. The CDR3 sequence is 23 residues long. Germline assignment: CDR1 TSWWSYY and CDR2 QGS. The CDR3 reads CALGDLPRTSYVRGGTYTDKLIF. In DNA form, the CDR3 reads TGTGCTCTTGGGGACCTACCAAGGACTTCCTACGTCCGGGGGGGGACGTACACCGACAAACTCATCTTT.

J is TRDJ1 and V is TRDV1; D remains unclear. V was clipped by 5 bases and J by 2 bases, with 9 bases between them. Germline CDR1 TSWWSYY, CDR2 QGS. CDR3 length: 13 residues. CDR3 sequence (DNA): TGTGCTCTTGGGAACCTCGGGACCGATAAACTCATCTTT. As protein: CALGNLGTDKLIF.

This clone appeared many times. The genes are TRDV1 and TRDJ1, with D maybe TRDD3 (10 bases). The J gene comes from matching the DNA to germline here; TCRdb lacks it. The length of the CDR3 is 23 residues. In germline, CDR1 is TSWWSYY, CDR2 QGS. Trimming cost V 0 bases and J 5 bases, with 37 bases left between them. CDR3 amino acids: CALGELFPSYVGGYRFSLDKLIF. As DNA, the CDR3 is TGTGCTCTTGGGGAACTCTTCCCTTCCTACGTTGGGGGATACAGGTTTTCTCTAGATAAACTCATCTTT.

The chain uses TRDV3 and TRDJ1; TRDD3 matches 9 bases. This CDR3 has 19 residues. Germline V gene sequence: CDR1 TVYSNPD, CDR2 GDNSRS (reference sequence). With 4 bases clipped from V and 6 bases from J, the junction kept 27 bases outside the gene matches. The CDR3 region is CASLNLLEGGYMPYHKLIF. The CDR3 DNA reads TGTGCCTCCCTAAACCTGCTCGAGGGGGGATACATGCCTTATCATAAACTCATCTTT.

The J gene is TRDJ1, the V gene TRAV29/DV5, with D possibly being TRDD2 (6 bases). The J gene comes from matching the DNA to germline here; TCRdb lacks it. Trimming cost V 1 base and J 5 bases, with 18 bases left between them. This CDR3 is 15 amino acids long. Germline CDR1 NSMFDY, CDR2 ISSIKDK. The CDR3 sequence: CAASSPPYLPDKLIF. CDR3 coding DNA: TGTGCAGCAAGCTCACCCCCATATCTTCCTGATAAACTCATCTTT.

This chain links TRDV1 with TRDJ3; 10 bases align to TRDD3. Because TCRdb records no J gene, it was assigned here through a match of the DNA to germline. The V segment lost 0 bases and the J segment 4 bases; nucleotides outside the gene matches: 21. Germline assignment: CDR1 TSWWSYY and CDR2 QGS. This CDR3 is 24 amino acids long. CDR3 DNA: TGTGCTCTTGGGGAACTGAATCGCCAGAATGAGGTGGGGGATACAACATGGGACACCCGACAGATGTTTTTC. Residues: CALGELNRQNEVGDTTWDTRQMFF.

This clone is large in the sample. The chain recombines TRDV2 with TRDJ1; TRDD3 aligns across 13 bases. The CDR3 loop spans 18 amino acids. The V segment lost 3 bases and the J segment 0 bases; nucleotides outside the gene matches: 9. CDR1 GEAIGNYY and CDR2 EKD come from the germline V gene. The CDR3 DNA is TGTGCCTGTGACCCTATACTGGGGGATACGCGGTACACCGATAAACTCATCTTT. Translation: CACDPILGDTRYTDKLIF.

Only a few counts were recorded for this clone. TCRdb's protein, taken from a much larger clone, differs from this DNA's translation at residue 8, likely owing to a read error; the protein displayed comes from the DNA. This chain uses TRDV2 with TRDJ3, with 7 bases matching TRDD3. Germline loops: CDR1 GEAIGNYY, CDR2 EKD. V dropped 2 bases and J dropped 0; count of bases not matched to a gene: 12. This CDR3 is built from 20 residues. CDR3 coding DNA: TGTGCCTGTGACAAAGTACTGGAGGATACGCGCTCCTGGGACACCCGACAGATGTTTTTC. Its translation: CACDKVLEDTRSWDTRQMFF.

Judged by abundance, this clone is large. Other DNA sequences within the sample encode an identical CDR3. The chain carries TRDV2 and TRDJ1, with no clear D. The germline gives CDR1 GEAIGNYY, CDR2 EKD. The CDR3 runs 14 residues. V was cut by 3 bases and J by 1 base, with 11 bases left in between. The CDR3 DNA sequence: TGTGCCTGTGACGACCTTACAGCCACCGATAAACTCATCTTT. Translation gives CACDDLTATDKLIF.

With respect to this clone: A read error is likely here: a far larger clone is one base away. Other DNA sequences in the same sample also yield this CDR3. The chain has TRDV2 and TRDJ1; 11 bases line up with TRDD3. The CDR3 covers 21 residues. In germline, CDR1 is GEAIGNYY, CDR2 EKD. CDR3 sequence (DNA): TGTGCCTGTGACCTGATTCCTACACTCCGAGTGGGGGATACGCCCACCGATAAACTAATCTTT. Amino acids: CACDLIPTLRVGDTPTDKLIF.

In its sample, this clone is large (0.1 to 1%). The V gene is TRDV2, the J gene TRDJ1; TRDD3 aligns across 11 bases. The CDR3 consists of 15 residues. CDR1 and CDR2 (germline): GEAIGNYY, EKD. V lost 3 bases, J lost 4 bases, and 6 bases stayed unmatched. CDR3 protein: CACDLLGDRGDKLIF. As DNA, the CDR3 is TGTGCCTGTGACCTACTGGGGGATAGGGGCGATAAACTCATCTTT.

As for this clone: It is likely a read error: a sequence one base away is far more abundant. The identical CDR3 is also encoded by other nucleotide sequences in the sample. The rearrangement links TRDV2 to TRDJ1; 11 bases are shared with TRDD3. The CDR3 totals 15 residues. The germline V gene encodes CDR1 GEAIGNYY and CDR2 EKD. V was pared by 5 bases and J by 8 bases, with 12 bases of the junction left unmatched. CDR3 nucleotides: TGTGCCTGTGCCCAACTGGGGGATAGGGACGACAAACTCATCTTT. Its translation: CACAQLGDRDDKLIF.

By frequency in the sample, this clone is large (0.1 to 1%). The sample carries other DNA sequences with the same CDR3. The chain recombines TRDV2 with TRDJ1; TRDD3 matches at 9 bases. This CDR3 is 17 amino acids long. Germline V gene lookup returns CDR1 GEAIGNYY and CDR2 EKD. V shed 2 bases, J shed 0 bases, and the junction held 9 bases outside the gene matches. CDR3 nucleotide sequence: TGTGCCTGTGACAAACTGGGGGACCCCCCCTACACCGATAAACTCATCTTT. This sequence encodes CACDKLGDPPYTDKLIF.

This clone has just a few counts. A far larger clone differs by one base, so this is likely a read error. Within the sample, other DNA sequences also encode this same CDR3. This CDR3 reads CACDTLGDGKYTDKLIF. Here the CDR3 DNA reads TGTGCCTGTGACACTCTGGGGGATGGAAAGTACACCGATAAGCTCATCTTT. The chain combines TRDV2 with TRDJ1, with 9 bases aligning to TRDD3. From germline, CDR1 is GEAIGNYY and CDR2 EKD. This CDR3 has 17 amino acids.

The V gene went uncalled, while the J gene is TRDJ1. The CDR3 has 13 residues. CDR3: CAAIGLYTDKLIF. The CDR3 DNA is TGTGCAGCAATCGGTTTGTACACCGATAAACTCATCTTT.

In the case of this clone: This likely traces to a read error, being one base from a far larger clone. Other DNA sequences in this sample translate to the same CDR3. The V call is TRDV2, the J call TRDJ3; D unclear. From germline, CDR1 is GEAIGNYY and CDR2 EKD. Trimming pared 3 bases from V and 4 bases from J, leaving 21 bases between. The CDR3 covers 19 residues. CDR3 residues: CACDQIKEEPSWDTRQMFF. Here the CDR3 DNA reads TGTGCCTGTGACCAAATCAAGGAGGAGCCCTCGTGGGACACCCGACAGATGTTTTTC.

As for this clone: Only one base separates this from a far larger clonotype, so it likely reflects a read error. The sample has other DNA sequences that encode this CDR3 too. This chain links TRDV2 with TRDJ1, with TRDD3 identical over 11 bases. Germline CDR1 and CDR2: GEAIGNYY and EKD. CDR3 length: 15 amino acids. The chain's CDR3 is CACAQLGDRDDKLIF. The CDR3 coding sequence is TGTGCCTGTGCCCAACTGGGGGATAGGGACGATAAACTCATATTT.

In the case of this clone: A clone one base away is much larger, so this may be a read error. The chain carries TRAV29/DV5 and TRDJ2; 8 bases are shared with TRDD3. Here the J gene came from matching the DNA to germline, since TCRdb omits it. Germline V gene data show CDR1 as NSMFDY and CDR2 as ISSIKDK. Trimming removed 3 bases from V and 0 bases from J; junction bases left unmatched: 22. This CDR3 is built from 21 residues. The CDR3 sequence: CAAIVGSPVYWGPPLTAQLFF. CDR3 bases: TGTGCAGCAATCGTAGGTTCCCCAGTTTACTGGGGGCCACCTTTGACAGCACAACTCTTCTTT. Complete variable domain (other parts from reference TRAV29/DV5 and TRDJ2): DQQVKQNSPSLSVQEGRISILNCDYTNSMFDYFLWYKKYPAEGPTFLISISSIKDKNEDGRFTVFLNKSAKHLSLHIVPSQPGDSAVYFCAAIVGSPVYWGPPLTAQLFFGKGTQLIVEP.